This T cell receptor beta chain was captured by sequencing in a study of blood T cell repertoires in COVID-19. Looking at the study overall: Donors in the United States, Italy and Spain gave samples during acute or convalescent COVID-19. In each case, the material was cDNA or gDNA derived from T cells, B-cell-depleted T cells, or PBMCs.

The data were produced by immunoSEQ multiplex PCR, yet TCRdb's version contains in-frame clones alone and is incomplete. The data hold 150,000 to 200,000 clones, with around four fifths observed a single time. The CDR3 consists of 14 residues. Germline loops: CDR1 SEHNR, CDR2 FQNEAQ (reference sequence). With V trimmed by 5 bases and J by 10 bases, 11 bases remained unmatched. This clonotype originated in a woman aged 25 to 45 with acute or convalescent COVID-19. Sequencing input: peripheral blood. The chain links TRBV7-9 to TRBJ2-3; 8 bases match TRBD1. This CDR3 is CASSQARGHRAQYF. The DNA of the CDR3 is TGTGCCAGCAGCCAAGCCAGGGGGCATAGGGCGCAGTATTTT.